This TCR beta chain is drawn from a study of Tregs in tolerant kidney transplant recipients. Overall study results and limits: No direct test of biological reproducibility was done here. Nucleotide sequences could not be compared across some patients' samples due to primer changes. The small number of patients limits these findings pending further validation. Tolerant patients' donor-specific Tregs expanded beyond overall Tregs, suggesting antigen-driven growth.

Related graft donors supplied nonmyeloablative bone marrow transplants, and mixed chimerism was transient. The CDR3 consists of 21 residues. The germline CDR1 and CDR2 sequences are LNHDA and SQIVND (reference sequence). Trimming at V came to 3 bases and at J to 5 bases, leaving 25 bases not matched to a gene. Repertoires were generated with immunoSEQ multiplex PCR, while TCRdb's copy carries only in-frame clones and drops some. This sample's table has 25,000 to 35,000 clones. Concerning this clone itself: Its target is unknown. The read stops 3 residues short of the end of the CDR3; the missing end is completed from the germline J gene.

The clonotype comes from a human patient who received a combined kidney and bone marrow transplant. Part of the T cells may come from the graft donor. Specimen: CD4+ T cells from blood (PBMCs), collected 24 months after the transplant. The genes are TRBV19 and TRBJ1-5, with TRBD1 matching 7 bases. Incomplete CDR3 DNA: TGTGCCAGTAGTATCCCCCAAAATAGGATCGGGACACAGGGGAGGCATCAGCCC. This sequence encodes CASSIPQNRIGTQGRHQP. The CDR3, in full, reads CASSIPQNRIGTQGRHQPQHF.